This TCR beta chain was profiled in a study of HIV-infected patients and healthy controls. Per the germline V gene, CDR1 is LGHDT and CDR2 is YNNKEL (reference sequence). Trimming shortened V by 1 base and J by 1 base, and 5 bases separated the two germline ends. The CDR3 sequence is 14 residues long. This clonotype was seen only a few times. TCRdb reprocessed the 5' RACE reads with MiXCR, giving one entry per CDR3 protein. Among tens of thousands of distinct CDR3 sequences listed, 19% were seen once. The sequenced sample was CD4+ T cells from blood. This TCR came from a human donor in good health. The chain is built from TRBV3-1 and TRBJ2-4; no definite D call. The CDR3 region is CASSQGRAKNIQYF. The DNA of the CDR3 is TGTGCCAGCAGCCAAGGACGGGCCAAAAACATTCAGTACTTC. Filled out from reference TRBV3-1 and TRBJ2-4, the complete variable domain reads DTAVSQTPKYLVTQMGNDKSIKCEQNLGHDTMYWYKQDSKKFLKIMFSYNNKELIINETVPNRFSPKSPDKAHLNLHINSLELGDSAVYFCASSQGRAKNIQYFGAGTRLSVL.